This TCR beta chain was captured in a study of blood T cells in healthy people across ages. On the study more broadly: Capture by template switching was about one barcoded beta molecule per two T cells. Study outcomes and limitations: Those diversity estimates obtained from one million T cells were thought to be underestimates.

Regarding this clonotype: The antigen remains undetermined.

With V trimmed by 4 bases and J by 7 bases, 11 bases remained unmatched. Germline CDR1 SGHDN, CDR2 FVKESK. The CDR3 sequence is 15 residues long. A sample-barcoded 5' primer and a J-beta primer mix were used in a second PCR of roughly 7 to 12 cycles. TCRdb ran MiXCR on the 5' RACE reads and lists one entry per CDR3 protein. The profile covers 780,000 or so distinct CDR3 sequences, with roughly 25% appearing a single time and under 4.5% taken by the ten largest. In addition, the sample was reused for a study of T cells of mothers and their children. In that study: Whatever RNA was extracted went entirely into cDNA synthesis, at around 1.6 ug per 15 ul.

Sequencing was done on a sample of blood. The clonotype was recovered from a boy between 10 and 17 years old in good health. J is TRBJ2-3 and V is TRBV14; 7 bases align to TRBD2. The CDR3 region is CASSRKIDGGNTQYF. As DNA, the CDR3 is TGTGCCAGCAGCCGGAAGATTGACGGGGGGAATACGCAGTATTTT.